This TCR beta chain stems from a study of immune heterogeneity within non-small cell lung tumors. Template input was genomic DNA from bulk tumor (around 640 ng per sample). Taken during surgery, several biopsies per primary tumor were spaced as far apart as possible within the tumor mass. It was patients with untreated, newly diagnosed non-small cell lung cancer who underwent curative surgery. J lost 6 bases, V lost 3 bases, and 1 base had no gene match. This CDR3 comprises 12 residues. The TCR beta CDR3 region was amplified by multiplex PCR employing 32 V and 13 J primers. TCRdb reprocessed the multiplex PCR reads with MiXCR, giving one entry per CDR3 protein. Of 7,500 to 10,000 distinct CDR3 sequences in the sample, roughly a third are singletons; the top ten hold 11%.

The sequence was collected from a man between 60 and 70 years old with non-small cell lung cancer. This rearrangement joins TRBV12-3 or TRBV12-4 to TRBJ1-2; 7 bases agree with TRBD1. The sample comprised lung tumor tissue. As DNA, the CDR3 is TGTGCCAGCAGTTTTGGGACAGATGGCTACACCTTC. Translation: CASSFGTDGYTF.